This T cell receptor (beta chain) was captured by sequencing in a study of response to subunit inactivated influenza vaccine. Study outcomes and limitations: Seasonal influenza vaccination, on each occasion, was suggested by the authors to recruit few new T cells.

Via MiXCR, TCRdb re-called the RT-PCR reads, giving one row per CDR3 protein. Here the sample spans about 570,000 distinct CDR3 sequences, approximately 12% being singletons. The CDR3 totals 14 residues. V dropped 5 bases and J dropped 9 bases, with 14 bases sitting between them. A few counts support this clonotype. Its specificity is unknown. This clonotype was sampled from a man aged 50 or older who received an inactivated influenza vaccine. The sample consisted of PBMCs from blood, taken on the day of vaccination. J is TRBJ1-6 and V is TRBV12-3 or TRBV12-4; TRBD1 might be the D (6 bases). CDR3 region: CASSIRGISSPLHF. CDR3 nucleotides: TGTGCCAGCAGTATCAGGGGTATTAGTTCACCCCTCCACTTT.